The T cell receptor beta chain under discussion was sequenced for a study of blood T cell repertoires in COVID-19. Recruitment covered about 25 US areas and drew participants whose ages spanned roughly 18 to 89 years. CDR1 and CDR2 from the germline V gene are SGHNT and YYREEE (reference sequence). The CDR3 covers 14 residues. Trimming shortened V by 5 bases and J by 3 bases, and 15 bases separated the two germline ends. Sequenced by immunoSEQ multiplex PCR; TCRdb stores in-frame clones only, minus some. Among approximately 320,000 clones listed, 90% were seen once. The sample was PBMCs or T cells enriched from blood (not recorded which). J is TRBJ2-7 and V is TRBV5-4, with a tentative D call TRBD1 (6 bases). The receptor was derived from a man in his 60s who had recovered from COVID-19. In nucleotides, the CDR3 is TGTGCCAGCAGTAATAACTACAGGGACTACGAGCAGTACTTC. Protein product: CASSNNYRDYEQYF.